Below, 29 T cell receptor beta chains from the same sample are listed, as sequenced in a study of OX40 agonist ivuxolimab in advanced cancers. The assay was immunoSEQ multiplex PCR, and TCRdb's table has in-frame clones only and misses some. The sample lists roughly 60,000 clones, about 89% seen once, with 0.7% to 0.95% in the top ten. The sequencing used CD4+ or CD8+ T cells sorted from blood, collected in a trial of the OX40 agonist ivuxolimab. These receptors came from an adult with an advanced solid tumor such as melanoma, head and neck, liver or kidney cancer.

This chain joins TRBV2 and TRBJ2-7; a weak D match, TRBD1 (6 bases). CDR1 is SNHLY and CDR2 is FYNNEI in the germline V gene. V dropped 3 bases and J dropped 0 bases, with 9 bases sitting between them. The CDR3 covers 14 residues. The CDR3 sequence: CASSERTASYEQYF. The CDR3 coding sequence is TGTGCCAGCAGTGAGCGGACAGCCTCCTACGAGCAGTACTTC.

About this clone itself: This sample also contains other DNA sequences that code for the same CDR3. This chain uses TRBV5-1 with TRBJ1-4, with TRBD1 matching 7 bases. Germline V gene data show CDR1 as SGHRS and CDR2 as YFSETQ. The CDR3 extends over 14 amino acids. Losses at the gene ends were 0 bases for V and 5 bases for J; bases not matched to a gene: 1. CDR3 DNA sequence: TGCGCCAGCAGCTTGGGACAGGGCAATGAAAAACTGTTTTTT. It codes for CASSLGQGNEKLFF.

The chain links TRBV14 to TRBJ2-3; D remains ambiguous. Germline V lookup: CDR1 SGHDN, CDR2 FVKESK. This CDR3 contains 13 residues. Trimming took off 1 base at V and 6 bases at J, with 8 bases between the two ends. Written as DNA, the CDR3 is TGTGCCAGCAGCCAAGTCGGCCCCGATACGCAGTATTTT. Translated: CASSQVGPDTQYF. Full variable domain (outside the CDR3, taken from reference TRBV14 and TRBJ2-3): EAGVTQFPSHSVIEKGQTVTLRCDPISGHDNLYWYRRVMGKEIKFLLHFVKESKQDESGMPNNRFLAERTGGTYSTLKVQPAELEDSGVYFCASSQVGPDTQYFGPGTRLTVL.

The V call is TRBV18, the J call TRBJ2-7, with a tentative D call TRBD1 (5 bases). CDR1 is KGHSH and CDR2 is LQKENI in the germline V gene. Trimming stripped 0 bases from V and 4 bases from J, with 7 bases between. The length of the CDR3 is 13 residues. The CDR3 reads CASSPPTAYEQYF. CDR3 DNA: TGTGCCAGCTCACCACCGACAGCATACGAGCAGTACTTC.

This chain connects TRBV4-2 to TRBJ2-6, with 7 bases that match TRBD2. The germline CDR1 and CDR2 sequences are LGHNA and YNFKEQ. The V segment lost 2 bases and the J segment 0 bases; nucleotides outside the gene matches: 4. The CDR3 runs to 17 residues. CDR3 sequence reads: CASSQRQRGSGANVLTF. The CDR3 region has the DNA TGTGCCAGCAGCCAAAGACAGCGGGGCTCTGGGGCCAACGTCCTGACTTTC.

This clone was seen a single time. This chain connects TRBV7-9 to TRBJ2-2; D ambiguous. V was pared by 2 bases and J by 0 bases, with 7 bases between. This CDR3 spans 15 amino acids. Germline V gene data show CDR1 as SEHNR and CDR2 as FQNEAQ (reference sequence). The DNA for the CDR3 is TGTGCCAGCAGCTTATTGGATCCGAACACCGGGGAGCTGTTTTTT. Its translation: CASSLLDPNTGELFF.

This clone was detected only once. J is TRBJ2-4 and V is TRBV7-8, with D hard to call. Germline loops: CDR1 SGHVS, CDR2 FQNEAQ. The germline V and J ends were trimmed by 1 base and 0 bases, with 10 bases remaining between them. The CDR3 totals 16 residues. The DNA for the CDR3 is TGTGCCAGCAGCTTAGATGGCTCCTTAGCCAAAAACATTCAGTACTTC. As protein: CASSLDGSLAKNIQYF.

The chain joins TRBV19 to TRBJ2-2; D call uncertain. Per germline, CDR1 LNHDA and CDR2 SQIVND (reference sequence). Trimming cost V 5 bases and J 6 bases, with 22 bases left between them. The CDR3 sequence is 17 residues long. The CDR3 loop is CASSRGALGSLPGELFF. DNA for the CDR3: TGTGCCAGTAGTCGTGGAGCTCTCGGTAGTTTGCCCGGGGAGCTGTTTTTT.

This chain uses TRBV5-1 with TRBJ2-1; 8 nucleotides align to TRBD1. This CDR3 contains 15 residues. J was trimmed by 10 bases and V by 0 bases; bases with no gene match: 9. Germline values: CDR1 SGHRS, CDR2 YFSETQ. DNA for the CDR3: TGCGCCAGCAGCTTGGCCCCTGGACAGGGTAGAGAGCAGTTCTTC. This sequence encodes CASSLAPGQGREQFF.

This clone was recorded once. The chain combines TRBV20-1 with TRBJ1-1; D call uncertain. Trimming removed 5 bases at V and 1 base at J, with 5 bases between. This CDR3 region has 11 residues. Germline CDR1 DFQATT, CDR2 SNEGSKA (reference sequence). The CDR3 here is CSAWTNTEAFF. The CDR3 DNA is TGCAGTGCTTGGACGAACACTGAAGCTTTCTTT.

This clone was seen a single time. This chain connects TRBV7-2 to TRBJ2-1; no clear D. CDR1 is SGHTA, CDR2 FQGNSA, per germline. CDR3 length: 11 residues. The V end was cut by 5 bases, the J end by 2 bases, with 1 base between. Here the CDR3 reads CASSPYNEQFF. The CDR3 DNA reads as TGTGCCAGCAGCCCCTACAATGAGCAGTTCTTC.

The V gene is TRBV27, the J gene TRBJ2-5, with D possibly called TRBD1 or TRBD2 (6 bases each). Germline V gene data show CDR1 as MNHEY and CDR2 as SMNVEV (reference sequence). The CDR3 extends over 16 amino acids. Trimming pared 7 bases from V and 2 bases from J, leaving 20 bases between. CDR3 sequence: CASTSLEGGAQETQYF. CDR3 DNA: TGTGCCAGCACCTCCCTTGAGGGGGGAGCTCAAGAGACCCAGTACTTC.

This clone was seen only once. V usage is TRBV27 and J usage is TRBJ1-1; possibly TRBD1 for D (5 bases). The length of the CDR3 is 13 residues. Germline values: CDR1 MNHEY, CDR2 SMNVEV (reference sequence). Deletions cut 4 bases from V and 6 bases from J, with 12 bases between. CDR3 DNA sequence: TGTGCCAGCAGTTGGAATAGGGACGCTGAAGCTTTCTTT. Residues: CASSWNRDAEAFF.

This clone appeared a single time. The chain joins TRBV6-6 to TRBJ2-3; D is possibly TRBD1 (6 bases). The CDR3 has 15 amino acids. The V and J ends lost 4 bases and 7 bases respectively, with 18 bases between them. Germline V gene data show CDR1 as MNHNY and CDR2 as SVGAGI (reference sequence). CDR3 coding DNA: TGTGCCAGCAGTTGGCAGGCGTCAGGGGCTTATACGCAGTATTTT. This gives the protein CASSWQASGAYTQYF.

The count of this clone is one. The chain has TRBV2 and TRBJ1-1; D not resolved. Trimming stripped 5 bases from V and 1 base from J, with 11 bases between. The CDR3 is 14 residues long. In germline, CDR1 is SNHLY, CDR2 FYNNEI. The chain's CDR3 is CASSIRFSNTEAFF. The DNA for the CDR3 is TGTGCCAGCAGTATAAGGTTCTCGAACACTGAAGCTTTCTTT.

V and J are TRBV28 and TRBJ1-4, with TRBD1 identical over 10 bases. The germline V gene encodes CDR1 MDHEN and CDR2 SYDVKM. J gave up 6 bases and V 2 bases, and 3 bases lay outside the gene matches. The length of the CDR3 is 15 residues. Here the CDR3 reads CASSLAGTGDEKLFF. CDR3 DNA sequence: TGTGCCAGCAGTTTAGCCGGGACAGGGGATGAAAAACTGTTTTTT.

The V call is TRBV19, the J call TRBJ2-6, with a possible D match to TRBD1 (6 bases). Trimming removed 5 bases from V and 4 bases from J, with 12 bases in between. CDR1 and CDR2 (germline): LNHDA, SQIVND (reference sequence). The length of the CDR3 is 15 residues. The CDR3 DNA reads TGTGCCAGTAGTGAGTACAGGGCCGGGGCCAACGTCCTGACTTTC. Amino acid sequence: CASSEYRAGANVLTF.

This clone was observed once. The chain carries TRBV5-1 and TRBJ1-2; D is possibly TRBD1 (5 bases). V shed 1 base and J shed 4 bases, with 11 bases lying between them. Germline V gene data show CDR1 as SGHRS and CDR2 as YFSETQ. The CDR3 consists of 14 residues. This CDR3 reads CASSLMQGRYGYTF. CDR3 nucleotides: TGCGCCAGCAGCTTGATGCAGGGACGCTATGGCTACACCTTC.

CDR3 sequence reads: CASSPGPLYGYTF. CDR3 coding DNA: TGTGCCAGCAGCCCCGGCCCTCTCTATGGCTACACCTTC. The chain employs TRBV6-5 and TRBJ1-2; the D is unclear. This CDR3 is built from 13 residues. The V end was cut by 6 bases, the J end by 4 bases, with 12 bases between. The V gene's germline CDR1 is MNHEY and CDR2 SVGAGI.

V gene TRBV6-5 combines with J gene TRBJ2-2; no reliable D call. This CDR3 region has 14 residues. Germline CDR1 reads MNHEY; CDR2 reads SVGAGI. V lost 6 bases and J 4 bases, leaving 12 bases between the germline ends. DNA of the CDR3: TGTGCCAGCAGCGCTACTCAACTCACCGGGGAGCTGTTTTTT. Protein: CASSATQLTGELFF.

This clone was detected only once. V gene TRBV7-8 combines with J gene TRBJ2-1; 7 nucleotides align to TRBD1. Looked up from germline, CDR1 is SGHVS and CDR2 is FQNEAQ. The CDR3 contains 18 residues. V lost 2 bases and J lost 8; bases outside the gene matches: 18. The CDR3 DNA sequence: TGTGCCAGCAGCTTAACCCGGATGTTACAGGGGAAGGGGGATGAGCAGTTCTTC. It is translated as CASSLTRMLQGKGDEQFF.

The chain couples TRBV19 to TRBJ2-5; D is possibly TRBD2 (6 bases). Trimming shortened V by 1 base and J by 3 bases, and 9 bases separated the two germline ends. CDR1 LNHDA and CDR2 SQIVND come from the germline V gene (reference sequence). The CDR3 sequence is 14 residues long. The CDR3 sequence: CASSIGGVEETQYF. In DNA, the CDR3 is TGTGCCAGTAGTATAGGGGGGGTCGAAGAGACCCAGTACTTC.

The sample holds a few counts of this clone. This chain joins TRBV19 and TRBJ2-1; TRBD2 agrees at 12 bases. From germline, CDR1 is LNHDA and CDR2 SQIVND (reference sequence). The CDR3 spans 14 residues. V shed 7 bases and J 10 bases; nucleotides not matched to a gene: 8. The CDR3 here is CASKGLAGIREQFF. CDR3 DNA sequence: TGTGCCAGTAAGGGACTAGCGGGCATTCGGGAGCAGTTCTTC.

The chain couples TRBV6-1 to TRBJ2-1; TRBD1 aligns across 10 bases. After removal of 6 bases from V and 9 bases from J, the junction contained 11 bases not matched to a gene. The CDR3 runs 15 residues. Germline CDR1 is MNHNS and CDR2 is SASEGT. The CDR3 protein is CASSDRGLRNVEQFF. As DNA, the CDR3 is TGTGCCAGCAGCGACAGGGGGCTTAGAAACGTTGAGCAGTTCTTC.

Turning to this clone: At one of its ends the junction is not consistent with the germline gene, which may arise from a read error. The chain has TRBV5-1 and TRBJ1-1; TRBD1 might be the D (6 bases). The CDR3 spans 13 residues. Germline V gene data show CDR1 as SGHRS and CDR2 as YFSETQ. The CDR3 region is CASSLRRGAEAFF. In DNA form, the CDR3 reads TGTGCCAGCAGCTTGCGGAGGGGGGCTGAAGCTTTCTTT.

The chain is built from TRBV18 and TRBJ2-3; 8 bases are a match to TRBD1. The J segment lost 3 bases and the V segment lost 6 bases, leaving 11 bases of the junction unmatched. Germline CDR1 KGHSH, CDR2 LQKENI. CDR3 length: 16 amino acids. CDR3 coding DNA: TGTGCCAGCTCGTTGTCCGGGACAGGAGGGACAGATACGCAGTATTTT. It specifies CASSLSGTGGTDTQYF.

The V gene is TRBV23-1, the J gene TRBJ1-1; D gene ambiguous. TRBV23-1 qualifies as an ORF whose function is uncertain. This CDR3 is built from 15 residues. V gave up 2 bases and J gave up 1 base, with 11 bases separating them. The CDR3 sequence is CASSQGGRTNTEAFF. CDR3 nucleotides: TGCGCCAGCAGTCAAGGAGGCAGGACGAACACTGAAGCTTTCTTT.

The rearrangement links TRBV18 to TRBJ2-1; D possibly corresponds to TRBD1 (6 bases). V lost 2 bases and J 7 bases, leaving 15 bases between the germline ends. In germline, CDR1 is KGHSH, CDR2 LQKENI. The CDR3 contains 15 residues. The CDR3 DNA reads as TGTGCCAGCTCACCATTAAGGGGGAGATCGAATGAGCAGTTCTTC. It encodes CASSPLRGRSNEQFF.

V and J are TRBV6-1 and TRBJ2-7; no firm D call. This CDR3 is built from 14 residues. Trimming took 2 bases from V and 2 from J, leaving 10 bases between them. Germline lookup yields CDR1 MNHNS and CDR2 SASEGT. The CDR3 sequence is CASSETWLTYEQYF. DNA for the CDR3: TGTGCCAGCAGTGAAACCTGGCTCACCTACGAGCAGTACTTC.